The 13 T cell receptor beta chains below all came from one sample that was sequenced in a study of T-cell reconstitution after alpha-beta-depleted transplantation in children. Unique molecular identifiers were used to barcode this TCRbeta library. TCRdb reprocessed the PCR reads with MiXCR, giving one entry per CDR3 protein. The sample lists 280,000 or so distinct CDR3 sequences; roughly 11% were seen once. The input for sequencing was peripheral blood, taken 180 days after TCRalphabeta/CD19-depleted stem cell transplant. The source of these receptors is a male patient aged 2 to 9 who had a stem cell transplant for chronic granulomatous disease, so the T cells may come from the graft donor.

On this clonotype: A much more abundant neighbour one base away suggests this may be a read error. The chain combines TRBV13 with TRBJ2-7; a possible D gene is TRBD2 (5 bases). The CDR3 spans 15 residues. Germline loops: CDR1 PRHDT, CDR2 FYEKMQ (reference sequence). CDR3 DNA sequence: TGTCCCAGCAGCTTAGGCGTGAGGGATCACTACGAGCAGTACTTC. Its translation is CPSSLGVRDHYEQYF.

This clonotype showed up many times. The chain is built from TRBV20-1 and TRBJ2-4; the D gene is possibly TRBD2 (5 bases). The CDR3 spans 13 residues. Per the germline V gene, CDR1 is DFQATT and CDR2 is SNEGSKA (reference sequence). Trimming shortened V by 7 bases and J by 1 base, and 11 bases separated the two germline ends. The CDR3, as DNA: TGCAGTGTCTCCTCGGGGGCCAAAAACATTCAGTACTTC. Translated, it gives CSVSSGAKNIQYF.

The sample holds many counts of this clonotype. This chain uses TRBV10-3 with TRBJ2-5; 9 bases are shared with TRBD2. V trimming: 3 bases; J trimming: 2 bases; junction bases outside the gene matches: 7. This CDR3 is 16 amino acids long. CDR1 and CDR2 from the germline V gene are ENHRY and SYGVKD. CDR3 in DNA: TGTGCCATCAGTGATCCTAGGACTAGCGTTCAAGAGACCCAGTACTTC. This translates into CAISDPRTSVQETQYF.

Points on this clonotype: A much larger clone lies a single base off, so this may be a read error. The V and J genes are TRBV20-1 and TRBJ2-1; possible D gene TRBD2, 7 bases. CDR3 length: 12 amino acids. Germline-derived CDR1 and CDR2 are DFQATT and SNEGSKA (reference sequence). The CDR3 reads CSASVGLLGGAF. The CDR3 DNA reads TGCAGTGCTAGTGTTGGCCTCCTGGGGGGGGCCTTC.

This clonotype turned up a few times. J is TRBJ1-5 and V is TRBV10-3; D unclear. The V and J ends lost 0 bases and 6 bases respectively, with 6 bases between them. The CDR3 spans 13 residues. Germline assignment: CDR1 ENHRY and CDR2 SYGVKD. The chain's CDR3 is CAISESDSQPQHF. CDR3 in DNA: TGTGCCATCAGTGAGTCGGATAGTCAGCCCCAGCATTTT.

The table lists this clonotype with many counts. The chain couples TRBV2 to TRBJ2-7; D perhaps matches TRBD1 (5 bases). The V gene's germline CDR1 is SNHLY and CDR2 FYNNEI. The ends were cut back, 7 bases at V and 3 bases at J, with 19 bases in the middle. The CDR3 runs to 15 residues. The CDR3 loop reads CASIEPTDDNYEQYF. The CDR3 DNA is TGTGCCAGCATAGAGCCGACAGATGACAACTACGAGCAGTACTTC.

This clonotype was seen repeatedly, ten times or more. The V gene is TRBV20-1, the J gene TRBJ2-3, with 8 bases identical to TRBD2. From germline, CDR1 is DFQATT and CDR2 SNEGSKA (reference sequence). J lost 6 bases, V lost 6 bases, and 14 bases had no gene match. The CDR3 spans 15 residues. CDR3 amino acids: CSATHTSGLTDTQYF. The DNA for the CDR3 is TGCAGTGCAACGCACACTAGCGGCCTCACGGATACGCAGTATTTT.

Ten or more counts support this clonotype. The chain employs TRBV20-1 and TRBJ1-2; D is undetermined. Germline loops: CDR1 DFQATT, CDR2 SNEGSKA (reference sequence). The CDR3 is 14 amino acids. V shed 0 bases and J shed 4 bases, with 12 bases lying between them. CDR3 protein: CSAREPEIAYGYTF. The CDR3 nucleotides read TGCAGTGCTAGAGAACCGGAAATTGCCTATGGCTACACCTTC.

About this clonotype: A much larger clone sits a single nucleotide away, making a read error possible. The chain couples TRBV4-1 to TRBJ1-3; D is undetermined. CDR1 MGHRA and CDR2 YSYEKL come from the germline V gene. The CDR3 sequence is 16 residues long. Trimming left V 1 base short and J 4 bases short, with 14 bases between. CDR3 loop: CASSQGVPPGGNTIYF. DNA of the CDR3: TGCGCCAGCAGCCAAGGTGTCCCGCCAGGCGGAAACACCATATATTTT.

As to this clonotype: A much more abundant neighbour one base away suggests this may be a read error. The chain couples TRBV20-1 to TRBJ2-7, with 10 nucleotides matching TRBD1. Germline V gene data show CDR1 as DFQATT and CDR2 as SNEGSKA (reference sequence). This CDR3 has 14 amino acids. CDR3 residues: CNAGPRGQGGEQYF. The CDR3 nucleotides are TGCAATGCTGGACCACGTGGACAGGGGGGCGAGCAGTACTTC.

This clonotype was counted many times. The chain carries TRBV28 and TRBJ2-2; possible D gene TRBD2, 7 bases. The V end was cut by 6 bases, the J end by 4 bases, with 9 bases between. The CDR3 is 13 residues long. CDR1 is MDHEN and CDR2 is SYDVKM in the germline V gene. The CDR3 loop is CASRRGGTGELFF. CDR3 DNA sequence: TGTGCCAGCAGGAGGGGGGGCACCGGGGAGCTGTTTTTT.

This clonotype was observed at least ten times. The V and J genes are TRBV5-1 and TRBJ2-1; 8 positions agree with TRBD2. Germline V gene data show CDR1 as SGHRS and CDR2 as YFSETQ. The CDR3 loop spans 14 amino acids. The V segment lost 5 bases and the J segment 8 bases; nucleotides outside the gene matches: 9. In DNA, the CDR3 is TGCGCCAGCAGGGACGGGGGGGCCAGGGATGAGCAGTTCTTC. Its translation: CASRDGGARDEQFF.

The CDR3 nucleotides read TGCAGTGCTCGATCCGGGACCCACTACAATGAGCAGTTCTTC. Translating it yields CSARSGTHYNEQFF. The rearrangement joins TRBV20-1 to TRBJ2-1; D may match TRBD1 or TRBD2 (5 bases each). The germline CDR1 and CDR2 sequences are DFQATT and SNEGSKA (reference sequence). The CDR3 is 14 residues long. Trimming left V 5 bases short and J 3 bases short, with 14 bases between.